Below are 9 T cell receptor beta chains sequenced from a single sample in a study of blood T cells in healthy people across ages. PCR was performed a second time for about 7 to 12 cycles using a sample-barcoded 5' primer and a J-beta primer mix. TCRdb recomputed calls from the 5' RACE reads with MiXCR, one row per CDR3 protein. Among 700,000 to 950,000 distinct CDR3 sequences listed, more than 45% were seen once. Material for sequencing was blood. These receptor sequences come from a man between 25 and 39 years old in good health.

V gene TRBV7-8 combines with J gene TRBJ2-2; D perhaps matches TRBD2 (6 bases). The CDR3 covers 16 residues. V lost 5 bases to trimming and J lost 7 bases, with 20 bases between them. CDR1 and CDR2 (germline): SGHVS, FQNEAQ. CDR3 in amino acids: CASSPFGAGMYGELFF. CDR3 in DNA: TGTGCCAGCAGCCCTTTTGGGGCGGGAATGTACGGGGAGCTGTTTTTT.

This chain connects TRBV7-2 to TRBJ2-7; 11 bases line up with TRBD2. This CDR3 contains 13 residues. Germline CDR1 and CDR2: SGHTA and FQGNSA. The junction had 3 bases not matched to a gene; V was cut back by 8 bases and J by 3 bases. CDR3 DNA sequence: TGTGCCAGCGGACTAGCGGGTAACTACGAGCAGTACTTC. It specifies CASGLAGNYEQYF.

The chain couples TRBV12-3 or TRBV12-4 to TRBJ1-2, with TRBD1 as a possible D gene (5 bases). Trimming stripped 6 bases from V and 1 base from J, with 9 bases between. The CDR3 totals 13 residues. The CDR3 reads CASSPGRNYGYTF. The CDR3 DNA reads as TGTGCCAGCAGCCCGGGACGTAACTATGGCTACACCTTC.

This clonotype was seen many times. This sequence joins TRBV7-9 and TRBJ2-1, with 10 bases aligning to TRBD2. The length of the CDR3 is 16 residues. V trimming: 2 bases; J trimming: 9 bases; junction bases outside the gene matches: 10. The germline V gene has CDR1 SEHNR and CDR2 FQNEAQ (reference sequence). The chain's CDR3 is CASSLRLAGFPGEQFF. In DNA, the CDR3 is TGTGCCAGCAGCTTACGACTAGCGGGTTTCCCGGGTGAGCAGTTCTTC.

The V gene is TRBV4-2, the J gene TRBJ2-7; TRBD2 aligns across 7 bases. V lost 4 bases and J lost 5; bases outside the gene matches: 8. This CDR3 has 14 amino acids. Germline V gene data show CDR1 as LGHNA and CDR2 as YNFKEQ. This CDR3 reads CASSPERGGNEQYF. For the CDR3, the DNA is TGTGCCAGCAGCCCAGAAAGGGGAGGGAACGAGCAGTACTTC.

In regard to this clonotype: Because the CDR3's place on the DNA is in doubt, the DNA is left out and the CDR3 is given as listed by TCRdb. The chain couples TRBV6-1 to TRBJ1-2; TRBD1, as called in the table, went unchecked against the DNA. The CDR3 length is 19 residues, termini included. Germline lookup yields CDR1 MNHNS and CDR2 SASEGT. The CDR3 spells CASSEVTGDTQYFGPGTTF.

The CDR3 DNA reads TGTGCCAGCAGCCTAGGTAGGGCATGGACCTACAATGAGCAGTTCTTC. Protein product: CASSLGRAWTYNEQFF. The chain combines TRBV3-1 with TRBJ2-1; D unresolved. Trimming took 4 bases from V and 2 from J, leaving 15 bases between them. CDR1 and CDR2 (germline): LGHDT, YNNKEL (reference sequence). CDR3 length equals 16 residues.

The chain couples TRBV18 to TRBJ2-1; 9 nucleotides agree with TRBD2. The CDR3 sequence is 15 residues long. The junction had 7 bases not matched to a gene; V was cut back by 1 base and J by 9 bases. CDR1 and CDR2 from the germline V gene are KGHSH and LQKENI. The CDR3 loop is CASSPQVAGESEQFF. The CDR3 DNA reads TGTGCCAGCTCACCACAGGTAGCGGGAGAGAGTGAGCAGTTCTTC.

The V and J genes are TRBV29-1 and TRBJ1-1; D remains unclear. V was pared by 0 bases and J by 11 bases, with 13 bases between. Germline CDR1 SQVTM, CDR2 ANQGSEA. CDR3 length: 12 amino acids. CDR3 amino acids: CSVEDSAAAAFF. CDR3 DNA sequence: TGCAGCGTTGAAGATTCCGCCGCGGCGGCTTTCTTT.